A single sample is the source of the 12 T cell receptor beta chains below, sequenced in a study of blood T cell repertoires in COVID-19 (dated by TCRdb to the early 2020s). Library method: the immunoSEQ multiplex PCR assay. Entries here come from immuneACCESS through TCRdb and include only in-frame sequences with V and J called. Some clones fail to appear in such tables; in the studies checked, an unresolved V gene covers under half of the shortfall, and the cause of the remainder is unknown. The sample table contains 200,000 to 250,000 clones; only one count was recorded for approximately 80% of them. Clones ranked in the top ten supply around 7% of the sample. Sequenced material: peripheral blood. These receptors originate from a woman older than 75 with COVID-19, enrolled during active disease.

The genes are TRBV18 and TRBJ1-2; possible D gene TRBD1, 5 bases. The CDR3 is 14 amino acids. The germline CDR1 and CDR2 sequences are KGHSH and LQKENI. The V end lost 3 bases, the J end lost 10 bases, and 18 bases lay between the germline ends. The CDR3 region is CASSPTTIGDVYTF. The DNA for the CDR3 is TGTGCCAGCTCACCGACGACAATAGGGGATGTCTACACCTTC.

The chain is built from TRBV11-1 and TRBJ2-5; TRBD1 agrees at 8 bases. Losses at the gene ends were 5 bases for V and 5 bases for J; bases not matched to a gene: 10. This CDR3 has 15 amino acids. Germline lookup yields CDR1 SGHAT and CDR2 FQDESV (reference sequence). The CDR3 loop reads CASSARAGGWETQYF. As DNA, the CDR3 is TGTGCCAGCAGCGCCAGGGCAGGGGGCTGGGAGACCCAGTACTTC.

V gene TRBV27 combines with J gene TRBJ2-3; a possible D gene is TRBD2 (6 bases). The ends were cut back, 2 bases at V and 4 bases at J, with 22 bases in the middle. From germline, CDR1 is MNHEY and CDR2 SMNVEV (reference sequence). This CDR3 comprises 18 residues. The CDR3 here is CASSLKSTPVGGPDTQYF. Written as DNA, the CDR3 is TGTGCCAGCAGTTTAAAGTCGACTCCGGTCGGGGGTCCAGATACGCAGTATTTT.

This clone was observed a few times. V is TRBV6-5 and J is TRBJ1-1; no clear D. Per the germline V gene, CDR1 is MNHEY and CDR2 is SVGAGI. V was shortened by 6 bases and J by 0 bases, with 8 bases between the two germline ends. The CDR3 contains 13 residues. The CDR3 protein is CASRRALNTEAFF. The CDR3 nucleotides read TGTGCCAGCAGGAGAGCCTTGAACACTGAAGCTTTCTTT.

The chain employs TRBV5-4 and TRBJ1-5, with 7 bases identical to TRBD1. This CDR3 is built from 16 residues. The ends lost 0 bases at V and 2 bases at J; junction bases unmatched: 5. CDR1 and CDR2 from the germline V gene are SGHNT and YYREEE (reference sequence). The CDR3 sequence is CASSLGGGAGNQPQHF. The DNA of the CDR3 is TGTGCCAGCAGCTTGGGAGGGGGCGCGGGCAATCAGCCCCAGCATTTT.

The chain couples TRBV12-3 or TRBV12-4 to TRBJ2-7; TRBD2 agrees at 7 bases. The CDR3 runs 13 residues. The ends lost 7 bases at V and 9 bases at J; junction bases unmatched: 12. As DNA, the CDR3 is TGTGCCAGCACACAATCCGCGACGGGGGGGCAGTACTTC. Translation gives CASTQSATGGQYF.

The chain recombines TRBV9 with TRBJ2-1; 12 nucleotides match TRBD2. This CDR3 spans 17 amino acids. The V and J ends lost 4 bases and 10 bases, in that order; junction bases with no gene match: 15. The germline V gene encodes CDR1 SGDLS and CDR2 YYNGEE. DNA of the CDR3: TGTGCCAGCAGCCCAACGCGGGGACTAGCGGGTGCTGGGGAGCAGTTCTTC. Translation gives CASSPTRGLAGAGEQFF.

The V and J genes are TRBV7-8 and TRBJ1-1; D gene ambiguous. The CDR3 consists of 12 residues. Germline CDR1 and CDR2: SGHVS and FQNEAQ. V lost 3 bases, J lost 9 bases, and 11 bases lay in between. The CDR3 reads CASSFNGLQAFF. In DNA, the CDR3 is TGTGCCAGCAGCTTTAACGGTCTTCAAGCTTTCTTT.

This chain links TRBV28 with TRBJ1-1, with 7 bases that match TRBD1. The CDR3 extends over 14 amino acids. The germline gives CDR1 MDHEN, CDR2 SYDVKM. The ends lost 6 bases at V and 4 bases at J; junction bases unmatched: 8. Written as DNA, the CDR3 is TGTGCCAGCAGACTACAAGACAGGGCCACTGAAGCTTTCTTT. Encoded protein: CASRLQDRATEAFF.

This clone was picked up a small number of times. The J gene is TRBJ2-6, the V gene TRBV7-3; tentatively, D is TRBD2 (5 bases). With 5 bases removed from V and 4 bases from J, the gap between germline ends came to 15 bases. The length of the CDR3 is 16 residues. Per germline, CDR1 SGHTA and CDR2 FQGTGA. CDR3 region: CASSPSRVPGANVLTF. Written as DNA, the CDR3 is TGTGCCAGCAGCCCCTCGCGGGTCCCCGGGGCCAACGTCCTGACTTTC.

Remarks on this clone: Because the CDR3 is missing its conserved closing phenylalanine or tryptophan, this is likely a read error. Because the CDR3's place on the DNA is in doubt, the DNA is left out and the CDR3 is given as listed by TCRdb. CDR3: CASSRINGLAGGL. The V gene is TRBV5-1, the J gene TRBJ2-7; TRBD2, the table's D call, lacks a check against the DNA. Germline loops: CDR1 SGHRS, CDR2 YFSETQ. The CDR3 comprises 13 residues, both ends counted.

The chain is built from TRBV3-1 (or the pseudogene TRBV3-2) and TRBJ1-2; no reliable D call. CDR1 is LGHDT, CDR2 YNNKEL, per germline (reference sequence). This CDR3 comprises 13 residues. Trimming shortened V by 1 base and J by 2 bases, and 5 bases separated the two germline ends. The DNA for the CDR3 is TGTGCCAGCAGCCAAGGGGCAAACTATGGCTACACCTTC. Amino acid sequence: CASSQGANYGYTF.